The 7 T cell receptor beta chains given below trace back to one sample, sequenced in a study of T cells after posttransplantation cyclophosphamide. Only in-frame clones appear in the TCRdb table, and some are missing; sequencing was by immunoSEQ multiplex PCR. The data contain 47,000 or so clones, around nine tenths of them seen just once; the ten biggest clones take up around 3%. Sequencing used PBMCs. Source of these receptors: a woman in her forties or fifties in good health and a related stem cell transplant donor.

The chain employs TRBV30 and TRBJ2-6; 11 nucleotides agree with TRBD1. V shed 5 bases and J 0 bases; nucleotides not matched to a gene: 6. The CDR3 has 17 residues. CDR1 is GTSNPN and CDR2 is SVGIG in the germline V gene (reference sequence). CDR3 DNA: TGTGCCTGGTTCCGGGACAGGGGGTTCTCTGGGGCCAACGTCCTGACTTTC. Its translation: CAWFRDRGFSGANVLTF.

The CDR3 sequence: CASSFRDRAVGEAFF. DNA of the CDR3: TGTGCCAGCAGTTTCCGGGACAGGGCTGTCGGGGAAGCTTTCTTT. The rearrangement joins TRBV28 to TRBJ1-1; 9 positions agree with TRBD1. The CDR3 spans 15 residues. The V gene end was trimmed by 3 bases and the J gene end by 8 bases; junction bases not matched to a gene: 10. Germline-derived CDR1 and CDR2 are MDHEN and SYDVKM.

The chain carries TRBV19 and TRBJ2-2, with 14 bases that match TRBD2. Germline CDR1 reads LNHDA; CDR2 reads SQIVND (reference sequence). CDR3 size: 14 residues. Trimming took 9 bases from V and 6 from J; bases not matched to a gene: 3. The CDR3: CASGTSGSAGELFF. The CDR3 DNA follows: TGTGCCAGCGGGACTAGCGGGAGTGCCGGGGAGCTGTTTTTT.

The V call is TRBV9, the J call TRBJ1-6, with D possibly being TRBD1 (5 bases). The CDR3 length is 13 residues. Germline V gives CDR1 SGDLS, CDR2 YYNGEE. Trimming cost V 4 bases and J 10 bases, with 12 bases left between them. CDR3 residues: CASSTRDRSPLHF. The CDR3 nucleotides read TGTGCCAGCAGCACCAGGGATAGGTCACCCCTCCACTTT.

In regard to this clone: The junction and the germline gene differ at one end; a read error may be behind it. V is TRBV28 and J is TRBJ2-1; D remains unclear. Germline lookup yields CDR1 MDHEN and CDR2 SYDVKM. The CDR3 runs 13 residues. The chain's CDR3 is CASSWRRYNEQFF. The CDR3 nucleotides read TGTGCCAGTAGTTGGCGGAGATACAATGAGCAGTTCTTC.

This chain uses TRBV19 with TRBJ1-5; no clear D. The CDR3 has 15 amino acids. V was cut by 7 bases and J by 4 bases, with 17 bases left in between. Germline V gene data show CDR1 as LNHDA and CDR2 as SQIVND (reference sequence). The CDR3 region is CASTTGGRGNQPQHF. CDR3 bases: TGTGCCAGTACCACTGGAGGTCGAGGAAATCAGCCCCAGCATTTT.

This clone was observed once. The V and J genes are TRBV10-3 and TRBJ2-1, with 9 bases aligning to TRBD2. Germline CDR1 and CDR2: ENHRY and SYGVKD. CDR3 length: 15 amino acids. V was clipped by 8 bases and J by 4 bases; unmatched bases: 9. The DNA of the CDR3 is TGTGCCATCGGGGGAGGCGGGGGGGATTACAATGAGCAGTTCTTC. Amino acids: CAIGGGGGDYNEQFF.